This T cell receptor (beta chain) was captured by sequencing in a study of radiotherapy plus CTLA-4 blockade in lung cancer. As for the study in general: Objective response was observed in around a sixth of patients, and disease control in around 31%.

On this clone: The antigen remains undetermined.

This CDR3 contains 15 residues. Germline V gene data show CDR1 as KGHSH and CDR2 as LQKENI. V lost 4 bases to trimming and J lost 0 bases, with 10 bases between them. Clones were read by immunoSEQ multiplex PCR, and TCRdb kept only the in-frame ones, dropping some. The sample contains 90,000 or so clones, around 82% of which appear only once. Whole-study results and caveats: In blood, after radiotherapy plus ipilimumab, tumor-derived TCR clones expanded.

The input for sequencing was peripheral blood, taken from a patient treated with radiotherapy plus ipilimumab. The sequence came from a human donor with non-small cell lung cancer who had stable disease on radiotherapy plus ipilimumab. The chain carries TRBV18 and TRBJ2-1; D is tentatively TRBD1 or TRBD2 (5 bases each). As DNA, the CDR3 is TGTGCCAGCTCACGGGACCAGAGCTCCTACAATGAGCAGTTCTTC. Its protein product is CASSRDQSSYNEQFF.